This T cell receptor beta chain was recorded in a study of multiple sclerosis patients with progressive multifocal leukoencephalopathy. Study observations and caveats: In most PML patients, TRB repertoires appeared less diverse by entropy.

Time point defined: time of PML onset. After about 16 to 60 months on natalizumab, the natalizumab-treated patients developed PML. Each PCR contained spiked synthetic TR CDR3 controls spanning every V-J pairing. Produced via immunoSEQ multiplex PCR; TCRdb's table is partial and in-frame only. The table records about 32,000 clones, about 91% of them present only once. To note about this clone: Its matching antigen is unknown.

The sequencing here drew on PBMCs, taken from a patient treated with natalizumab. This receptor was taken from a woman in her thirties or forties with progressive multifocal leukoencephalopathy.

DNA for the CDR3: TGTGCCAGCAGTTCTCCCGGGACAGGGGTTTTCACTGAAGCTTTCTTT. Amino acid sequence: CASSSPGTGVFTEAFF. The J gene is TRBJ1-1, the V gene TRBV28, with 10 bases that match TRBD1. Germline lookup yields CDR1 MDHEN and CDR2 SYDVKM. This CDR3 contains 16 residues. Trimming removed 4 bases from V and 4 bases from J; junction bases left unmatched: 9.